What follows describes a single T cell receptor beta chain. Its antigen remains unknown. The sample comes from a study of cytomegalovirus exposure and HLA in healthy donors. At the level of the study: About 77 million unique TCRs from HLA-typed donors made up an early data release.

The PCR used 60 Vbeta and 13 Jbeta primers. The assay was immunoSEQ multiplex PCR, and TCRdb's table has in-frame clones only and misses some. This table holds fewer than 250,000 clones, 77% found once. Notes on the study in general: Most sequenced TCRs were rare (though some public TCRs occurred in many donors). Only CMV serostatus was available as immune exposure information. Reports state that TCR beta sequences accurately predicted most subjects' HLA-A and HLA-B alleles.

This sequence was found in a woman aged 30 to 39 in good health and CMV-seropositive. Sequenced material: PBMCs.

The DNA of the CDR3 is TGTGCCAGCAGTCCTGGGAGGATCAATCAGCCCCAGCATTTT. Residues: CASSPGRINQPQHF. The rearrangement uses TRBV6-5 and TRBJ1-5; D unclear. V dropped 5 bases and J dropped 3 bases, with 11 bases sitting between them. The CDR3 runs to 14 residues. The germline V gene has CDR1 MNHEY and CDR2 SVGAGI.